These 7 T cell receptor beta chains originate from one sample sequenced in a study of blood T cell repertoires in COVID-19. Here immunoSEQ multiplex PCR was the method, and the copy in TCRdb shows in-frame clones only, minus some. The sample lists over 200,000 clones; around 85% were seen once. The sequencing sample was made of PBMCs or T cells enriched from blood (not recorded which). These receptors were obtained from a woman aged 45-60 years in a cohort exposed to, infected with or recovered from COVID-19 (not recorded which).

The V call is TRBV6-6, the J call TRBJ1-2; D is unresolved. V shed 6 bases and J shed 3 bases, with 14 bases lying between them. Germline CDR1 reads MNHNY; CDR2 reads SVGAGI (reference sequence). The CDR3 loop spans 14 amino acids. The chain's CDR3 is CASRAGVDDYGYTF. CDR3 DNA sequence: TGTGCCAGCAGGGCGGGCGTAGATGACTATGGCTACACCTTC.

The chain links TRBV2 to TRBJ1-2, with D unclear. The CDR3 consists of 15 residues. Germline lookup yields CDR1 SNHLY and CDR2 FYNNEI. Trimming pared 6 bases from V and 7 bases from J, leaving 21 bases between. This CDR3 reads CASRGMALASAGYTF. The CDR3 DNA sequence: TGTGCCAGCAGAGGTATGGCCTTAGCCTCGGCTGGCTACACCTTC.

The V gene is TRBV12-3 or TRBV12-4, the J gene TRBJ1-2; tentatively, D is TRBD1 (6 bases). The CDR3 covers 13 residues. Between the trimmed V and J ends, which lost 4 bases and 4 bases, there was a span of 10 bases. CDR3 loop: CASSSTGFYGYTF. The CDR3 region has the DNA TGTGCCAGCAGTTCCACAGGGTTCTATGGCTACACCTTC.

The chain combines TRBV4-3 with TRBJ2-5, with TRBD2 matching over 9 bases. Germline CDR1 and CDR2: LGHNA and YSLEER. V was pared by 1 base and J by 5 bases, with 8 bases of the junction left unmatched. The length of the CDR3 is 16 residues. The CDR3 spells CASSQVGRGGFETQYF. In DNA form, the CDR3 reads TGCGCCAGCAGCCAAGTTGGGCGGGGGGGCTTTGAGACCCAGTACTTC.

The rearrangement links TRBV11-2 to TRBJ2-2, with a possible D match to TRBD1 (9 bases). Germline values: CDR1 SGHAT, CDR2 FQNNGV. The length of the CDR3 is 17 residues. The V and J ends lost 1 base and 4 bases respectively, with 16 bases between them. CDR3 nucleotide sequence: TGTGCCAGCAGCTTAGTAGCGGGACAGGGAGTCACCGGGGAGCTGTTTTTT. Protein product: CASSLVAGQGVTGELFF.

The chain links TRBV28 to TRBJ2-3; the match to TRBD1 covers 8 bases. In germline, CDR1 is MDHEN, CDR2 SYDVKM. The CDR3 runs to 15 residues. With V trimmed by 3 bases and J by 5 bases, 7 bases remained unmatched. The CDR3 is CASSFWQGAGDTQYF. CDR3 coding DNA: TGTGCCAGCAGTTTCTGGCAGGGGGCTGGAGATACGCAGTATTTT. The variable domain in full, with the rest retrieved from reference TRBV28 and TRBJ2-3, is DVKVTQSSRYLVKRTGEKVFLECVQDMDHENMFWYRQDPGLGLRLIYFSYDVKMKEKGDIPEGYSVSREKKERFSLILESASTNQTSMYLCASSFWQGAGDTQYFGPGTRLTVL.

The genes are TRBV2 and TRBJ1-2; the match to TRBD1 covers 7 bases. With 7 bases clipped from V and 5 bases from J, the junction kept 7 bases outside the gene matches. Germline lookup yields CDR1 SNHLY and CDR2 FYNNEI. This CDR3 comprises 13 residues. The CDR3: CASTPPGGYGYTF. CDR3 coding DNA: TGTGCCAGCACCCCCCCAGGGGGGTATGGCTACACCTTC. Supplemented by reference TRBV2 and TRBJ1-2, the full variable domain reads EPEVTQTPSHQVTQMGQEVILRCVPISNHLYFYWYRQILGQKVEFLVSFYNNEISEKSEIFDDQFSVERPDGSNFTLKIRSTKLEDSAMYFCASTPPGGYGYTFGSGTRLTVV.